Listed below are T cell receptor beta chains from one sample, sequenced in a study of CD8 T cells in ankylosing spondylitis. TCRdb passed the 5' RACE reads through MiXCR, listing each CDR3 protein once. The sample lists about 100,000 distinct CDR3 sequences, about 8.5% occurring once. The source material was blood, either unsorted or a sorted T cell fraction (not recorded which). These receptors were collected from a male donor with ankylosing spondylitis or in good health (not recorded which). CDR3s leave out the opening cysteine and the closing phenylalanine or tryptophan.

V gene,J gene,CDR3 protein
TRBV20-1,TRBJ2-7,SVIPRGSYEQY
TRBV12-3/TRBV12-4,TRBJ2-1,VSSWGQGSYNEQF
TRBV9,TRBJ2-1,ASSVASGANNEQF
TRBV20-1,TRBJ2-1,SAKSQGANEQF
TRBV2,TRBJ2-1,ASTRDWGSYNEQF
TRBV7-2,TRBJ1-3,ASSKAGGPGNTIY
TRBV6-1,TRBJ2-5,ASSKRQGGLQETQY
TRBV20-1,TRBJ2-1,SARQGRASYNEQF
TRBV12-3/TRBV12-4,TRBJ2-3,ASSFSTTDTQY
TRBV6-1,TRBJ1-5,ASSDGNQPQH
TRBV7-2,TRBJ1-6,ASSRHGTGLSPLH
TRBV7-2,TRBJ2-7,ASSPPQREGPYEQY
TRBV5-1,TRBJ2-7,ASSLSLVPQGEQY